Described below is a single TCR beta chain sequence and its context. The record originates from a study of blood T cell repertoires in COVID-19. TCRdb's copy holds only in-frame clones and misses some; the assay was immunoSEQ multiplex PCR. The sample lists about 310,000 clones, about nine tenths occurring once. Germline lookup yields CDR1 SGHKS and CDR2 YYEKEE (reference sequence). V was shortened by 4 bases and J by 7 bases, with 21 bases between the two germline ends. The CDR3 runs to 15 residues. Sequencing input: PBMCs or T cells enriched from blood (not recorded which). The source is a woman aged 35 to 49 who had recovered from COVID-19. The J gene is TRBJ2-7, the V gene TRBV5-5; the D gene is possibly TRBD1 (6 bases). CDR3 in amino acids: CASSLSDSVWGEQYF. CDR3 in DNA: TGTGCCAGCAGCCTCTCGGACAGCGTGTGGGGTGAGCAGTACTTC. Together with reference TRBV5-5 and TRBJ2-7, the CDR3 gives the full variable domain: DAGVTQSPTHLIKTRGQQVTLRCSPISGHKSVSWYQQVLGQGPQFIFQYYEKEERGRGNFPDRFSARQFPNYSSELNVNALLLGDSALYLCASSLSDSVWGEQYFGPGTRLTVT.